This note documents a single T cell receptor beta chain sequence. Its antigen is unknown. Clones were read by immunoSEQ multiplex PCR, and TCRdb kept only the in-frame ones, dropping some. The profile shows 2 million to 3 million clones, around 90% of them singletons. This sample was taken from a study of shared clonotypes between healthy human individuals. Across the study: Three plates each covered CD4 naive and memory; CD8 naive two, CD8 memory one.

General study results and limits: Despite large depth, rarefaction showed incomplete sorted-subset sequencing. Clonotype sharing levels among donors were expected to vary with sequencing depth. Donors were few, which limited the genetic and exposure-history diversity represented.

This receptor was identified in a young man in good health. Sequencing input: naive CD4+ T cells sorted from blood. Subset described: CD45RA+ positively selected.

In nucleotides, the CDR3 is TGCGCCAGCAGCTCAGCGGGAGACGGATACAATGAGCAGTTCTTC. Translating gives CASSSAGDGYNEQFF. This chain connects TRBV5-1 to TRBJ2-1; 8 nucleotides line up with TRBD2. The CDR3 has 15 amino acids. V trimming: 3 bases; J trimming: 4 bases; junction bases outside the gene matches: 6. The germline CDR1 and CDR2 sequences are SGHRS and YFSETQ.